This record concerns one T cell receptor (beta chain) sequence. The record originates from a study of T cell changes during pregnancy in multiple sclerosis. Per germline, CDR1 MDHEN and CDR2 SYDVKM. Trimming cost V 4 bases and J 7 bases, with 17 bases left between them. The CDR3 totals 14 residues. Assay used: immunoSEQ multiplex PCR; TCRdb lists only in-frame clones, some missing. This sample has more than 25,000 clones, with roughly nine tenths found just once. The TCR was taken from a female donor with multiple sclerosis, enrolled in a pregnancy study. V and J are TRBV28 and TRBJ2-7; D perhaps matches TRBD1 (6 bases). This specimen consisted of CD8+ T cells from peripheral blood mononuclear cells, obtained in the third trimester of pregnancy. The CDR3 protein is CASSSLQGRREQYF. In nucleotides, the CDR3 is TGTGCCAGCAGTTCCCTCCAGGGGCGCAGAGAGCAGTACTTC.